This is a list of T cell receptor beta chains from one sample in a study of radiotherapy plus CTLA-4 blockade in lung cancer. The data were produced by immunoSEQ multiplex PCR, yet TCRdb's version contains in-frame clones alone and is incomplete. The sample lists about 60,000 clones, about 85% occurring once. The sample here was peripheral blood, taken from a patient treated with radiotherapy plus ipilimumab. The receptors shown here come from a human donor with non-small cell lung cancer who had a partial response to radiotherapy plus ipilimumab. The CDR3 runs from the conserved cysteine through the conserved F or W. D genes are given only for firm matches. Clone sizes are given selectively: once, few, many, or a class where the clone is expanded.

v_call: TRBV2; d_call: TRBD1; j_call: TRBJ2-7; clone_size: -; cdr3_aa: CASSEAPKGAPNEQYF; cdr3_nt: TGTGCCAGCAGTGAAGCCCCCAAGGGGGCGCCGAACGAGCAGTACTTC
v_call: TRBV7-2; d_call: -; j_call: TRBJ2-1; clone_size: few; cdr3_aa: CASSPPWGDEQFF; cdr3_nt: TGTGCCAGCAGCCCCCCCTGGGGAGATGAGCAGTTCTTC
v_call: TRBV5-6; d_call: TRBD1; j_call: TRBJ1-2; clone_size: -; cdr3_aa: CASSVSGTGGGYTF; cdr3_nt: TGTGCCAGCAGCGTATCCGGGACAGGGGGCGGCTACACCTTC
v_call: TRBV6-5; d_call: TRBD1; j_call: TRBJ1-1; clone_size: -; cdr3_aa: CASSLTGWKTEAFF; cdr3_nt: TGTGCCAGCAGTTTGACAGGGTGGAAAACTGAAGCTTTCTTT
v_call: TRBV6-1; d_call: TRBD1; j_call: TRBJ1-5; clone_size: once; cdr3_aa: CASSEGQHRSYNQPQHF; cdr3_nt: TGTGCCAGCAGTGAGGGACAGCACCGATCTTACAATCAGCCCCAGCATTTT
v_call: TRBV12-5; d_call: TRBD1; j_call: TRBJ2-3; clone_size: -; cdr3_aa: CASGSGTGTTDTQYF; cdr3_nt: TGTGCTAGTGGTTCCGGGACAGGGACCACAGATACGCAGTATTTT
v_call: TRBV27; d_call: TRBD1; j_call: TRBJ1-5; clone_size: -; cdr3_aa: CASSPTVSGGLNQPQHF; cdr3_nt: TGTGCCAGCAGCCCAACCGTGTCAGGGGGGCTGAATCAGCCCCAGCATTTT
v_call: TRBV19; d_call: -; j_call: TRBJ1-5; clone_size: -; cdr3_aa: CASSTSPYNQPQHF; cdr3_nt: TGTGCCAGTAGTACCTCCCCTTATAATCAGCCCCAGCATTTT
v_call: TRBV6-5; d_call: TRBD1; j_call: TRBJ1-5; clone_size: -; cdr3_aa: CASRRTGRNQPQHF; cdr3_nt: TGTGCCAGCAGACGGACAGGGAGGAATCAGCCCCAGCATTTT
v_call: TRBV2; d_call: -; j_call: TRBJ2-3; clone_size: -; cdr3_aa: CASVPWVASTRADTQYF; cdr3_nt: TGTGCCAGCGTCCCTTGGGTGGCTTCTACCCGGGCAGATACGCAGTATTTT
v_call: TRBV30; d_call: TRBD1; j_call: TRBJ1-1; clone_size: -; cdr3_aa: CAWSEGDSTEAFF; cdr3_nt: TGTGCCTGGAGTGAAGGGGACAGCACTGAAGCTTTCTTT
v_call: TRBV7-2; d_call: TRBD2; j_call: TRBJ2-7; clone_size: -; cdr3_aa: CASSLGPSGSYEQYF; cdr3_nt: TGTGCCAGCAGCTTAGGGCCTAGCGGGAGCTACGAGCAGTACTTC
v_call: TRBV28; d_call: TRBD2; j_call: TRBJ2-3; clone_size: -; cdr3_aa: CASSRTSGLTDTQYF; cdr3_nt: TGTGCCAGCAGCCGGACTAGCGGACTCACAGATACGCAGTATTTT
v_call: TRBV5-1; d_call: -; j_call: TRBJ2-2; clone_size: -; cdr3_aa: CASSLAGENTGELFF; cdr3_nt: TGCGCCAGCAGCTTGGCCGGGGAGAACACCGGGGAGCTGTTTTTT
v_call: TRBV25-1; d_call: TRBD1; j_call: TRBJ1-2; clone_size: -; cdr3_aa: CASSDAGDRAEYGYTF; cdr3_nt: TGTGCCAGCAGTGATGCCGGTGACAGGGCGGAATATGGCTACACCTTC
v_call: TRBV5-1; d_call: TRBD2; j_call: TRBJ2-1; clone_size: -; cdr3_aa: CASHLGGEGEQFF; cdr3_nt: TGCGCCAGCCATCTGGGGGGGGAAGGTGAGCAGTTCTTC
v_call: TRBV19; d_call: -; j_call: TRBJ2-2; clone_size: -; cdr3_aa: CASREQTNTGELFF; cdr3_nt: TGTGCCAGTAGGGAACAGACGAACACCGGGGAGCTGTTTTTT
v_call: TRBV28; d_call: -; j_call: TRBJ2-3; clone_size: few; cdr3_aa: CASRPQMTQADTQYF; cdr3_nt: TGTGCCAGCAGACCCCAGATGACACAGGCAGATACGCAGTATTTT
v_call: TRBV27; d_call: TRBD1; j_call: TRBJ2-1; clone_size: -; cdr3_aa: CASSIRDRGHNEQFF; cdr3_nt: TGTGCCAGCAGTATCCGGGACAGGGGTCACAATGAGCAGTTCTTC
v_call: TRBV7-8; d_call: -; j_call: TRBJ1-5; clone_size: -; cdr3_aa: CASSRSRGNQPQHF; cdr3_nt: TGTGCCAGCAGCCGGTCGAGGGGCAATCAGCCCCAGCATTTT
v_call: TRBV5-1; d_call: TRBD1; j_call: TRBJ1-1; clone_size: once; cdr3_aa: CASSVQGMNTEAFF; cdr3_nt: TGCGCCAGCAGCGTACAGGGGATGAACACTGAAGCTTTCTTT
v_call: TRBV5-1; d_call: TRBD1; j_call: TRBJ1-1; clone_size: -; cdr3_aa: CASSRTGFDAFF; cdr3_nt: TGCGCCAGCAGCCGGACAGGGTTTGACGCTTTCTTT
v_call: TRBV5-1; d_call: TRBD1; j_call: TRBJ2-7; clone_size: few; cdr3_aa: CASSLVSGQHYEQYF; cdr3_nt: TGCGCCAGCAGCTTGGTTTCGGGACAGCACTACGAGCAGTACTTC
v_call: TRBV6-1; d_call: -; j_call: TRBJ1-5; clone_size: -; cdr3_aa: CASSWTEGGNQPQHF; cdr3_nt: TGTGCCAGCAGCTGGACCGAGGGGGGCAATCAGCCCCAGCATTTT
v_call: TRBV7-8; d_call: -; j_call: TRBJ1-2; clone_size: -; cdr3_aa: CASSLARDYGYTF; cdr3_nt: TGTGCCAGCAGCTTAGCGAGGGACTATGGCTACACCTTC
v_call: TRBV28; d_call: -; j_call: TRBJ1-2; clone_size: -; cdr3_aa: CASSLVARQGNYGYTF; cdr3_nt: TGTGCCAGCAGTTTAGTAGCGCGGCAGGGGAACTATGGCTACACCTTC
v_call: TRBV29-1; d_call: TRBD2; j_call: TRBJ2-1; clone_size: -; cdr3_aa: CSDVPGTSGYNEQFF; cdr3_nt: TGCAGCGATGTACCAGGGACTAGCGGTTACAATGAGCAGTTCTTC
v_call: TRBV28; d_call: -; j_call: TRBJ1-5; clone_size: -; cdr3_aa: CASSQYRVKNQPQHF; cdr3_nt: TGTGCCAGCAGCCAATACAGGGTTAAAAATCAGCCCCAGCATTTT
v_call: TRBV20-1; d_call: -; j_call: TRBJ1-2; clone_size: -; cdr3_aa: CSASTGMGYTF; cdr3_nt: TGCAGTGCTAGTACAGGGATGGGCTACACCTTC
v_call: TRBV5-5; d_call: -; j_call: TRBJ1-1; clone_size: -; cdr3_aa: CASSLSGLDTEAFF; cdr3_nt: TGTGCCAGCAGCTTGTCAGGGTTGGACACTGAAGCTTTCTTT
v_call: TRBV5-1; d_call: -; j_call: TRBJ2-1; clone_size: -; cdr3_aa: CASRETPRDNEQFF; cdr3_nt: TGCGCCAGCAGGGAAACCCCCCGGGACAATGAGCAGTTCTTC
v_call: TRBV7-3; d_call: -; j_call: TRBJ1-1; clone_size: -; cdr3_aa: CASSLNQAGITEAFF; cdr3_nt: TGTGCCAGCAGCTTAAACCAAGCAGGGATCACTGAAGCTTTCTTT
v_call: TRBV7-9; d_call: TRBD1; j_call: TRBJ2-7; clone_size: -; cdr3_aa: CASSLQRDRAAYEQYF; cdr3_nt: TGTGCCAGCAGCTTACAACGGGACAGGGCCGCCTACGAGCAGTACTTC
v_call: TRBV11-2; d_call: -; j_call: TRBJ2-7; clone_size: -; cdr3_aa: CASSLVRGFLYGEQYF; cdr3_nt: TGTGCCAGCAGCTTAGTACGGGGGTTCCTGTATGGAGAGCAGTACTTC
v_call: TRBV2; d_call: -; j_call: TRBJ2-3; clone_size: -; cdr3_aa: CASSGQARGTDTQYF; cdr3_nt: TGTGCCAGCAGTGGACAGGCCCGGGGCACAGATACGCAGTATTTT
v_call: TRBV29-1; d_call: TRBD2; j_call: TRBJ2-5; clone_size: -; cdr3_aa: CSARGAGGRETQYF; cdr3_nt: TGCAGCGCAAGGGGGGCGGGGGGCAGGGAGACCCAGTACTTC
v_call: TRBV14; d_call: -; j_call: TRBJ2-6; clone_size: -; cdr3_aa: CASSHSSGANVLTF; cdr3_nt: TGTGCCAGCAGCCACAGCTCTGGGGCCAACGTCCTGACTTTC
v_call: TRBV6-5; d_call: TRBD1; j_call: TRBJ2-7; clone_size: -; cdr3_aa: CASSYAGGAFYEQYF; cdr3_nt: TGTGCCAGCAGTTACGCAGGGGGCGCATTCTACGAGCAGTACTTC
v_call: TRBV27; d_call: -; j_call: TRBJ2-1; clone_size: -; cdr3_aa: CASSGSSYNEQFF; cdr3_nt: TGTGCCAGCAGCGGGAGCTCCTACAATGAGCAGTTCTTC
v_call: TRBV5-4; d_call: -; j_call: TRBJ1-2; clone_size: -; cdr3_aa: CASSLGTGRGSYGYTF; cdr3_nt: TGTGCCAGCAGCTTGGGGACGGGCAGGGGCTCCTATGGCTACACCTTC
v_call: TRBV5-8; d_call: -; j_call: TRBJ1-5; clone_size: -; cdr3_aa: CASSLSIQANQPQHF; cdr3_nt: TGTGCCAGCAGCTTGTCAATACAGGCCAATCAGCCCCAGCATTTT
v_call: TRBV19; d_call: -; j_call: TRBJ2-2; clone_size: -; cdr3_aa: CASSLDWRELFF; cdr3_nt: TGTGCCAGTAGTCTGGACTGGAGGGAGCTGTTTTTT
v_call: TRBV28; d_call: -; j_call: TRBJ1-1; clone_size: -; cdr3_aa: CASSLGTRLGAFF; cdr3_nt: TGTGCCAGCAGTTTAGGGACACGATTAGGAGCTTTCTTT
v_call: TRBV14; d_call: -; j_call: TRBJ1-3; clone_size: -; cdr3_aa: CATRQASGNTIYF; cdr3_nt: TGTGCCACCCGACAGGCGTCTGGAAACACCATATATTTT
v_call: TRBV11-3; d_call: -; j_call: TRBJ2-1; clone_size: -; cdr3_aa: CASSLGGQEQFF; cdr3_nt: TGTGCCAGCAGCTTAGGCGGTCAGGAGCAGTTCTTC
v_call: TRBV13; d_call: TRBD2; j_call: TRBJ2-4; clone_size: -; cdr3_aa: CASSLGLGGTSGPKNIQYF; cdr3_nt: TGTGCCAGCAGCTTAGGCCTGGGAGGGACTAGCGGCCCCAAAAACATTCAGTACTTC
v_call: TRBV1; d_call: -; j_call: TRBJ2-7; clone_size: -; cdr3_aa: CTSSQPTGIPSYEQYF; cdr3_nt: TGCACCAGCAGCCAACCGACAGGGATCCCCTCCTACGAGCAGTACTTC
v_call: TRBV5-1; d_call: -; j_call: TRBJ1-1; clone_size: -; cdr3_aa: CASSLIQGTEAFF; cdr3_nt: TGCGCCAGCAGCCTCATCCAGGGCACTGAAGCTTTCTTT
v_call: TRBV30; d_call: TRBD1; j_call: TRBJ1-2; clone_size: -; cdr3_aa: CAWKRGLRRGYTF; cdr3_nt: TGTGCCTGGAAGAGGGGGCTTCGGCGTGGCTACACCTTC
v_call: TRBV9; d_call: -; j_call: TRBJ2-2; clone_size: -; cdr3_aa: CASSVGGPVNTGELFF; cdr3_nt: TGTGCCAGCAGCGTAGGGGGGCCAGTGAACACCGGGGAGCTGTTTTTT
v_call: TRBV6-6; d_call: -; j_call: TRBJ2-2; clone_size: -; cdr3_aa: CASKVSGNTGELFF; cdr3_nt: TGTGCCAGCAAGGTTAGCGGGAACACCGGGGAGCTGTTTTTT
v_call: TRBV7-2; d_call: TRBD1; j_call: TRBJ1-2; clone_size: -; cdr3_aa: CASSFRGTGVLYGYTF; cdr3_nt: TGTGCCAGCAGCTTTAGGGGGACAGGGGTTCTGTATGGCTACACCTTC
v_call: TRBV4-1; d_call: TRBD1; j_call: TRBJ1-2; clone_size: few; cdr3_aa: CASSQLQPPGQGARGYTF; cdr3_nt: TGCGCCAGCAGCCAACTACAACCCCCGGGACAGGGGGCTCGGGGCTACACCTTC